This is a list of T cell receptor beta chains from one sample in a study of a mutant IDH1 vaccine in newly diagnosed glioma. These receptors are not linked to any known antigen. Here immunoSEQ multiplex PCR was the method, and the copy in TCRdb shows in-frame clones only, minus some. The table includes more than 25,000 clones, 70% to 90% detected once. Sample: PBMCs, taken from a glioma patient whose treatment included an IDH1 peptide vaccine. These receptors originate from a man in his forties with glioma. The CDR3 runs from the conserved cysteine through the conserved F or W. D genes are given only for firm matches. Clone size is stated in some rows and not others, as once, few, many or a class when expanded.

. once TRBJ2-7 TRBV27 19 CASSLYGYLAHGLSYEQYF TGTGCCAGCAGTTTATATGGGTACTTAGCGCACGGCCTCTCCTACGAGCAGTACTTC
TRBD1 . TRBJ1-1 TRBV6-5 14 CASTPGQGRTEAFF TGTGCCAGCACCCCTGGACAGGGGAGGACTGAAGCTTTCTTT
TRBD2 few TRBJ2-2 TRBV6-1 14 CASSETSDTGELFF TGTGCCAGCAGTGAGACTAGCGACACCGGGGAGCTGTTTTTT
TRBD1 . TRBJ2-5 TRBV10-3 16 CAISEPGQGAGETQYF TGTGCCATCAGTGAGCCGGGACAGGGGGCCGGAGAGACCCAGTACTTC
. few TRBJ2-1 TRBV4-1 17 CASSQERRGSSYNEQFF TGCGCCAGCAGCCAAGAACGACGGGGGAGCTCCTACAATGAGCAGTTCTTC
. . TRBJ1-3 TRBV11-2 14 CASSPGLSGNTIYF TGTGCCAGCAGCCCCGGGCTATCTGGAAACACCATATATTTT
. . TRBJ2-1 TRBV11-2 15 CASSPTGISYNEQFF TGTGCCAGCAGCCCTACGGGGATCTCCTACAATGAGCAGTTCTTC
TRBD1 few TRBJ1-2 TRBV4-1 14 CASSQGTGVSGYTF TGCGCCAGCAGCCAAGGGACAGGAGTTAGTGGCTACACCTTC
. . TRBJ1-1 TRBV6-6 14 CASILTGTNTEAFF TGTGCCAGCATCTTGACCGGGACAAACACTGAAGCTTTCTTT
. few TRBJ1-1 TRBV2 13 CASRDHSRAEAFF TGTGCCAGCAGGGATCATTCCCGGGCCGAAGCTTTCTTT
TRBD2 . TRBJ2-7 TRBV29-1 18 CSVFLLGGAGEELYEQYF TGCAGCGTCTTTTTGTTGGGGGGAGCGGGAGAGGAACTCTACGAGCAGTACTTC
. once TRBJ2-1 TRBV9 16 CASSVVSGRQYNEQFF TGTGCCAGCAGCGTAGTATCGGGGAGGCAATACAATGAGCAGTTCTTC
TRBD1 once TRBJ1-1 TRBV5-6 16 CASSQTGASPLGEAFF TGTGCCAGCAGCCAGACAGGGGCCTCGCCCCTTGGTGAAGCTTTCTTT
TRBD2 . TRBJ2-1 TRBV2 15 CASSEGGGAYNEQFF TGTGCCAGCAGTGAGGGCGGGGGGGCCTACAATGAGCAGTTCTTC
TRBD1 . TRBJ1-2 TRBV27 16 CASSLSGQGAYYGYTF TGTGCCAGCAGTTTATCCGGGCAGGGGGCTTACTATGGCTACACCTTC
. . TRBJ2-1 TRBV27 14 CASSLWVASNEQFF TGTGCCAGCAGTTTATGGGTAGCCTCGAATGAGCAGTTCTTC
. once TRBJ2-1 TRBV11-2 14 CASSLDPGAAEQFF TGTGCCAGCAGCTTAGATCCGGGGGCCGCGGAGCAGTTCTTC